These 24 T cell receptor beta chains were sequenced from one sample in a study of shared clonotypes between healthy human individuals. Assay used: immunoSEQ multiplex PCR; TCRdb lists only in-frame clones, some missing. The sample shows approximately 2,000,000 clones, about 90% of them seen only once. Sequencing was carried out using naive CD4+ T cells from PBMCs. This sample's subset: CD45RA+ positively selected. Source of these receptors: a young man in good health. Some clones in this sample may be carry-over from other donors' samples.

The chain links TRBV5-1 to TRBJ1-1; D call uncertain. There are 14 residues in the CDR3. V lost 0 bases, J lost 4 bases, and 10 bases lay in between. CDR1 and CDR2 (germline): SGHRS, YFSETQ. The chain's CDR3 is CASSLDLGGTEAFF. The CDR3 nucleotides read TGCGCCAGCAGCTTGGACCTTGGAGGCACTGAAGCTTTCTTT.

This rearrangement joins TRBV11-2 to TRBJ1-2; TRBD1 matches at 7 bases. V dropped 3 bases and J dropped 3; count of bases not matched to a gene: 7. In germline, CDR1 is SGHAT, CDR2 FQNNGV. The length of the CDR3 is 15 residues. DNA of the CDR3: TGTGCCAGCAGCTTTAACAGAGGACAGGACTATGGCTACACCTTC. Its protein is CASSFNRGQDYGYTF.

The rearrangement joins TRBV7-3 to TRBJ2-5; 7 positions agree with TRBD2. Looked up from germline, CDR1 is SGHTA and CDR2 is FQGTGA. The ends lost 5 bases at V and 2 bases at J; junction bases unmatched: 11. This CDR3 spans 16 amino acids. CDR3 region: CASSPIRRAGQETQYF. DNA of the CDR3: TGTGCCAGCAGCCCAATAAGGCGAGCGGGGCAAGAGACCCAGTACTTC.

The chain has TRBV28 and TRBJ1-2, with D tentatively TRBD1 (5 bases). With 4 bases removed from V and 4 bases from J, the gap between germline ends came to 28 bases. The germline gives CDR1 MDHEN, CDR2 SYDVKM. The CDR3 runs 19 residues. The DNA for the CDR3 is TGTGCCAGCAGTTCCATAGTAGGGACCTCTTTAAATCCCCTCTATGGCTACACCTTC. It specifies CASSSIVGTSLNPLYGYTF.

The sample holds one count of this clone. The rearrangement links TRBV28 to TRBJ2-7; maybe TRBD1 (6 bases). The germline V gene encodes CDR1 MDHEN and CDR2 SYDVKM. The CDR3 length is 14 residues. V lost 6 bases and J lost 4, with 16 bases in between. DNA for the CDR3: TGTGCCAGCAGGAAACAGGGCCCCCAATACGAGCAGTACTTC. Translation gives CASRKQGPQYEQYF. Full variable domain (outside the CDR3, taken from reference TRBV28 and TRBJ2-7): DVKVTQSSRYLVKRTGEKVFLECVQDMDHENMFWYRQDPGLGLRLIYFSYDVKMKEKGDIPEGYSVSREKKERFSLILESASTNQTSMYLCASRKQGPQYEQYFGPGTRLTVT.

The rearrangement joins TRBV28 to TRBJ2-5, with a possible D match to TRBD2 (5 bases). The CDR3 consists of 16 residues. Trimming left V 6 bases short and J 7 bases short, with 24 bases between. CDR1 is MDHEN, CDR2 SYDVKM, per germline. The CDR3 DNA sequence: TGTGCCAGCAGGGGAGACGGAGGAGGCGGACGAGGGACCCAGTACTTC. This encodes CASRGDGGGGRGTQYF.

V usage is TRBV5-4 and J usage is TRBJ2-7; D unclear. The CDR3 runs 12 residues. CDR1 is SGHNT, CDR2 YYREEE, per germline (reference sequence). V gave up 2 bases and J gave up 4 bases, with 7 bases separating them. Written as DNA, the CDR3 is TGTGCCAGCAGCTTTTCCCCTTACGAGCAGTACTTC. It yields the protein CASSFSPYEQYF.

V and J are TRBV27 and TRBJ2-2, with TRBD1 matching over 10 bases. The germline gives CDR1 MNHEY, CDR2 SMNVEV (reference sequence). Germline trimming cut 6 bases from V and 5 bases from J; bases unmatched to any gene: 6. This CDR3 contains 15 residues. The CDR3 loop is CASSHRTGGTGELFF. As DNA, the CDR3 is TGTGCCAGCAGCCACAGGACAGGGGGGACCGGGGAGCTGTTTTTT.

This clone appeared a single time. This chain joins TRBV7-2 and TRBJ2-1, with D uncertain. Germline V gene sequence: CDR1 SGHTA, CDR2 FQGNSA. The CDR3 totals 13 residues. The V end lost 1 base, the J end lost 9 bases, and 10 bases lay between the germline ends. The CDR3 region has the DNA TGTGCCAGCAGCTTAGTTTTAGCCAGTGAGCAGTTCTTC. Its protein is CASSLVLASEQFF.

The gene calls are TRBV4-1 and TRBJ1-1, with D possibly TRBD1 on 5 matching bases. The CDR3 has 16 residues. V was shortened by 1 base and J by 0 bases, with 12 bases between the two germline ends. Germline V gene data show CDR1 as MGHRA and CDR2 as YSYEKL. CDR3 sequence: CASSQGSRQMNTEAFF. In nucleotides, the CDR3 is TGCGCCAGCAGCCAAGGGTCGAGACAGATGAACACTGAAGCTTTCTTT.

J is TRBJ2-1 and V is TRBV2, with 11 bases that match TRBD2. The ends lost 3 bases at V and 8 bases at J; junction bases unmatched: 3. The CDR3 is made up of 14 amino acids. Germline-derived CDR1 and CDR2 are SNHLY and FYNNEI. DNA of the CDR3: TGTGCCAGCAGTGAGACTAGCGGGGTTGATGAGCAGTTCTTC. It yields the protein CASSETSGVDEQFF.

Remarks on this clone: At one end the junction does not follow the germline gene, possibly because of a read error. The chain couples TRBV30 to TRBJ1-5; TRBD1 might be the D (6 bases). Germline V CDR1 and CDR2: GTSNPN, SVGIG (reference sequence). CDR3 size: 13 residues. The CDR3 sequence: CAWTSGVNQPQHF. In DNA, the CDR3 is TGTGCATGGACGTCAGGGGTCAATCAGCCCCAGCATTTT.

CDR3 DNA: TGTGCCAGCAGTCGACTAGCGTTGAACACCGGGGAGCTGTTTTTT. This sequence encodes CASSRLALNTGELFF. The chain employs TRBV6-6 and TRBJ2-2, with 8 positions matching TRBD2. Germline V gene lookup returns CDR1 MNHNY and CDR2 SVGAGI (reference sequence). The CDR3 has 15 residues. J gave up 1 base and V 5 bases, and 3 bases lay outside the gene matches.

The CDR3 nucleotides are TGCGCCAGCAGCCCGTGGGGACAGGGGGCGGAGGGGGCCAAAAACATTCAGTACTTC. Protein sequence: CASSPWGQGAEGAKNIQYF. V is TRBV5-1 and J is TRBJ2-4; TRBD1 agrees at 12 bases. This CDR3 spans 19 amino acids. Germline trimming cut 4 bases from V and 1 base from J; bases unmatched to any gene: 12. The germline V gene encodes CDR1 SGHRS and CDR2 YFSETQ.

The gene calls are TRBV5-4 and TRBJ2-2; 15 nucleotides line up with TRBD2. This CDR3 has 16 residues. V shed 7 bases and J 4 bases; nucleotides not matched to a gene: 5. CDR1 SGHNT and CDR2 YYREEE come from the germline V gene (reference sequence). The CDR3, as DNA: TGTGCCAGCCGGACTAGCGGGGGGGAAGGCACCGGGGAGCTGTTTTTT. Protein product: CASRTSGGEGTGELFF.

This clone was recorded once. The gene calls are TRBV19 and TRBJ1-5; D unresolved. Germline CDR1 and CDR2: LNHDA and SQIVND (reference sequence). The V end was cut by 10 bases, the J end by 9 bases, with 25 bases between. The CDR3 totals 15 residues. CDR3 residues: CATTVRGAVKGPQHF. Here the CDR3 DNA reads TGTGCCACCACAGTTAGAGGAGCCGTTAAGGGGCCCCAGCATTTT.

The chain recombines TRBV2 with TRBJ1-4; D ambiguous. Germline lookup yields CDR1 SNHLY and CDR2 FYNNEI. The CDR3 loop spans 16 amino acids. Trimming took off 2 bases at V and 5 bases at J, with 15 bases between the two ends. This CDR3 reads CASSELSWAWNEKLFF. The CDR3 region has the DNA TGTGCCAGCAGTGAATTATCTTGGGCCTGGAATGAAAAACTGTTTTTT.

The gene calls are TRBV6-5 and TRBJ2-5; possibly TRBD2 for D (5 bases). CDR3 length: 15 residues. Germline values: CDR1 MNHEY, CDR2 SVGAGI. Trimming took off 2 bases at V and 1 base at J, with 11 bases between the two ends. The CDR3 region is CASSYRRTRQETQYF. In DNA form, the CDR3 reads TGTGCCAGCAGTTACCGGAGGACGCGCCAAGAGACCCAGTACTTC.

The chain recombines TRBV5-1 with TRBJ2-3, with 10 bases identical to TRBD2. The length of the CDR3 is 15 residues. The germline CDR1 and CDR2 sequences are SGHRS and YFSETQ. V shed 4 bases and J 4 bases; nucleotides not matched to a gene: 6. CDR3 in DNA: TGCGCCAGCAGCCCCCCCGGGACTAGCGCAGATACGCAGTATTTT. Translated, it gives CASSPPGTSADTQYF. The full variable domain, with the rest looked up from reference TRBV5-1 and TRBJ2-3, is KAGVTQTPRYLIKTRGQQVTLSCSPISGHRSVSWYQQTPGQGLQFLFEYFSETQRNKGNFPGRFSGRQFSNSRSEMNVSTLELGDSALYLCASSPPGTSADTQYFGPGTRLTVL.

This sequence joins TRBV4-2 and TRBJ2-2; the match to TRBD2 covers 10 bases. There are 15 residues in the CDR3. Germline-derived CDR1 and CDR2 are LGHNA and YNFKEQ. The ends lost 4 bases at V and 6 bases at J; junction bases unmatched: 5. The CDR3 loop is CASSRTGTSAGELFF. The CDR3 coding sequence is TGTGCCAGCAGCCGAACCGGGACTAGCGCCGGGGAGCTGTTTTTT.

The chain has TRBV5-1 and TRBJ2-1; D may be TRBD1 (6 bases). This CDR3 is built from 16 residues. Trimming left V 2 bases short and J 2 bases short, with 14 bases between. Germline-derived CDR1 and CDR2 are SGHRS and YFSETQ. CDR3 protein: CASSLNREDPYNEQFF. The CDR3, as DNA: TGCGCCAGCAGCTTAAACAGGGAAGATCCCTACAATGAGCAGTTCTTC.

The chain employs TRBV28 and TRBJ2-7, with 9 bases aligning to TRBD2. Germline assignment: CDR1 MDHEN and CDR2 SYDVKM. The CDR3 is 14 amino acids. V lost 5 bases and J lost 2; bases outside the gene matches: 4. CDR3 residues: CASSLAGITYEQYF. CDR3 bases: TGTGCCAGCAGTCTAGCGGGAATCACCTACGAGCAGTACTTC.

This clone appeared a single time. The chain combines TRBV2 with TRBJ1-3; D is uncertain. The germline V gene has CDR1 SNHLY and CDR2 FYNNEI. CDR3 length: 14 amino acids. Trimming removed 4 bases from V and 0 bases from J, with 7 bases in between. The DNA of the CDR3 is TGTGCCAGCAGTGCTACCCACTCTGGAAACACCATATATTTT. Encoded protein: CASSATHSGNTIYF. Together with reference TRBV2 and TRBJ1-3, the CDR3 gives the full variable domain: EPEVTQTPSHQVTQMGQEVILRCVPISNHLYFYWYRQILGQKVEFLVSFYNNEISEKSEIFDDQFSVERPDGSNFTLKIRSTKLEDSAMYFCASSATHSGNTIYFGEGSWLTVV.

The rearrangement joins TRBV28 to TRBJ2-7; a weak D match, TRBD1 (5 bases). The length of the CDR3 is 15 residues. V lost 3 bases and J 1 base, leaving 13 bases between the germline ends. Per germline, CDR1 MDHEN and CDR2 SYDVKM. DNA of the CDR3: TGTGCCAGCAGTTTCTGGACACTGGCTTCCTACGAGCAGTACTTC. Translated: CASSFWTLASYEQYF.